Shown below are 20 T cell receptor beta chains from a single sample sequenced in a study of T cells in Graves' hyperthyroidism and ophthalmopathy. RNA transcripts were the template for amplifying TCR beta CDR3 regions. The HTBI primer set served for first-round RT-PCR of the TCR CDR3. Via MiXCR, TCRdb re-called the multiplex PCR reads, giving one row per CDR3 protein. The table lists roughly 400,000 distinct CDR3 sequences, 15% to 19% of them singletons. The sample taken for sequencing was blood. The receptors stem from a young woman with Graves' hyperthyroidism that later progressed to Graves' ophthalmopathy.

This clonotype was found a few times. The chain carries TRBV29-1 and TRBJ1-1; tentatively, D is TRBD1 (5 bases). The CDR3 consists of 12 residues. The germline gives CDR1 SQVTM, CDR2 ANQGSEA. The V gene lost 7 bases and the J gene lost 5 bases, with 14 bases spanning the gap. In nucleotides, the CDR3 is TGCAGCGGCTACAGGCGGGGTACTGAAGCTTTCTTT. It specifies CSGYRRGTEAFF.

This clonotype was counted ten times or more. The chain has TRBV2 and TRBJ2-7, with 9 bases lining up with TRBD2. The CDR3 spans 17 residues. Per the germline V gene, CDR1 is SNHLY and CDR2 is FYNNEI. Germline trimming cut 8 bases from V and 0 bases from J; bases unmatched to any gene: 14. The CDR3 sequence: CASGGRRLAGFSYEQYF. The DNA of the CDR3 is TGTGCCAGCGGGGGAAGGAGGCTAGCGGGATTCTCCTACGAGCAGTACTTC. Full variable domain (rest looked up from reference TRBV2 and TRBJ2-7): EPEVTQTPSHQVTQMGQEVILRCVPISNHLYFYWYRQILGQKVEFLVSFYNNEISEKSEIFDDQFSVERPDGSNFTLKIRSTKLEDSAMYFCASGGRRLAGFSYEQYFGPGTRLTVT.

The chain joins TRBV9 to TRBJ1-2, with no clear D. CDR3 size: 13 residues. V lost 7 bases and J 2 bases, leaving 12 bases between the germline ends. Per the germline V gene, CDR1 is SGDLS and CDR2 is YYNGEE. The CDR3 nucleotides are TGTGCCAGCTCAGTTAACCGAAACTATGGCTACACCTTC. Amino acid sequence: CASSVNRNYGYTF.

This clonotype has only a few counts. The V and J genes are TRBV19 and TRBJ2-7, with D possibly TRBD1 on 6 matching bases. CDR3 length: 16 amino acids. Germline CDR1 LNHDA, CDR2 SQIVND (reference sequence). Between the trimmed V and J ends, which lost 11 bases and 1 base, there was a span of 24 bases. The DNA of the CDR3 is TGTGCCCCGGGGTCGGAGCGTGGGGGCTTTTCCTACGAGCAGTACTTC. It encodes CAPGSERGGFSYEQYF.

This chain links TRBV7-9 with TRBJ1-3, with unresolved D. The CDR3 has 13 residues. The V and J ends lost 5 bases and 4 bases respectively, with 9 bases between them. Germline V lookup: CDR1 SEHNR, CDR2 FQNEAQ (reference sequence). The chain's CDR3 is CASSAGRGNTIYF. CDR3 nucleotide sequence: TGTGCCAGCAGCGCAGGTCGCGGAAACACCATATATTTT.

The table lists this clonotype with a few counts. The chain recombines TRBV24-1 with TRBJ2-5; TRBD1 or TRBD2 may be the D gene (5 bases each). The V end was cut by 4 bases, the J end by 2 bases, with 13 bases between. Looked up from germline, CDR1 is KGHDR and CDR2 is SFDVKD. The CDR3 is 15 residues long. The CDR3 region has the DNA TGTGCCACCAGTGACCAGGGACGGAAACAAGAGACCCAGTACTTC. Protein product: CATSDQGRKQETQYF.

On this clonotype: A much larger clone lies a single base off, so this may be a read error. The chain employs TRBV5-1 and TRBJ2-7, with D perhaps TRBD2 (7 bases). CDR3 length equals 14 residues. Germline assignment: CDR1 SGHRS and CDR2 YFSETQ. In nucleotides, the CDR3 is TGCGCCAGCAGCTTGGGCGGGGGCCAGAACGAGCGGTACTTC. Its translation is CASSLGGGQNERYF.

This chain uses TRBV20-1 with TRBJ1-6, with 8 bases lining up with TRBD1. The V gene's germline CDR1 is DFQATT and CDR2 SNEGSKA (reference sequence). The V and J ends lost 5 bases and 5 bases, in that order; junction bases with no gene match: 8. The CDR3 sequence is 15 residues long. This CDR3 is CSAPLTGVNNSPLHF. DNA for the CDR3: TGCAGTGCTCCATTGACAGGGGTGAATAATTCACCCCTCCACTTT.

The chain joins TRBV30 to TRBJ1-6; TRBD1 matches at 7 bases. The CDR3 has 15 amino acids. Trimming took 6 bases from V and 6 from J; bases not matched to a gene: 11. The V gene's germline CDR1 is GTSNPN and CDR2 SVGIG (reference sequence). The DNA of the CDR3 is TGTGCCTGCCACGGGGGAGGGGGCCTTAATTCACCCCTCCACTTT. This codes for CACHGGGGLNSPLHF.

This clonotype was recorded many times. The chain carries TRBV6-1 and TRBJ2-7; 9 nucleotides line up with TRBD1. V lost 5 bases, J lost 2 bases, and 7 bases stayed unmatched. Germline V gene sequence: CDR1 MNHNS, CDR2 SASEGT. This CDR3 has 15 residues. This CDR3 reads CASSRSGTGPYEQYF. The CDR3 region has the DNA TGTGCCAGCAGTAGATCCGGGACAGGGCCCTACGAGCAGTACTTC.

This clonotype showed up many times. The chain carries TRBV3-1 and TRBJ1-5; D gene uncertain. CDR1 is LGHDT and CDR2 is YNNKEL in the germline V gene (reference sequence). The V and J ends lost 3 bases and 9 bases respectively, with 12 bases between them. This CDR3 spans 13 amino acids. The DNA of the CDR3 is TGTGCCAGCAGCCACCTAGGGCTGGGGCCCCAGCATTTT. This encodes CASSHLGLGPQHF.

On this clonotype: One end of the junction varies from germline; a read error may be responsible. The gene calls are TRBV20-1 and TRBJ1-6; D not certain. This CDR3 comprises 11 residues. Per the germline V gene, CDR1 is DFQATT and CDR2 is SNEGSKA (reference sequence). CDR3 in amino acids: CRERAQKVGDF. CDR3 nucleotide sequence: TGTAGAGAACGGGCCCAAAAGGTCGGCGACTTT.

This clonotype came up many times. V gene TRBV12-3 or TRBV12-4 combines with J gene TRBJ2-7; TRBD2 might be the D (6 bases). V gave up 5 bases and J gave up 1 base, with 21 bases separating them. The CDR3 length is 17 residues. The CDR3 reads CASSLQVYGRRSYEQYF. CDR3 nucleotides: TGTGCCAGCAGTCTTCAAGTTTACGGGAGAAGGTCCTACGAGCAGTACTTC.

This clonotype has at least ten counts. The chain joins TRBV28 to TRBJ2-5; 7 bases are a match to TRBD2. CDR3 size: 15 residues. With 8 bases clipped from V and 3 bases from J, the junction kept 12 bases outside the gene matches. The germline gives CDR1 MDHEN, CDR2 SYDVKM. The CDR3 loop is CASSLGEGEEETQYF. DNA of the CDR3: TGTGCCAGCTCGTTGGGGGAGGGCGAGGAAGAGACCCAGTACTTC.

The genes are TRBV19 and TRBJ1-1; possibly TRBD1 for D (6 bases). The V gene's germline CDR1 is LNHDA and CDR2 SQIVND (reference sequence). Trimming removed 6 bases at V and 6 bases at J, with 20 bases between. The CDR3 has 15 residues. The CDR3 coding sequence is TGTGCCAGTAGCCCCATCTGGGCAGGGGACCCTGAAGCTTTCTTT. Residues: CASSPIWAGDPEAFF.

Remarks on this clonotype: This may arise from a read error, as a much more abundant clone is one base away. V is TRBV5-1 and J is TRBJ2-3; D may be TRBD1 (5 bases). V lost 0 bases and J lost 5, with 10 bases in between. CDR1 is SGHRS and CDR2 is YFSETQ in the germline V gene. The CDR3 runs 14 residues. CDR3 sequence: CASSLAGPLDTQYF. CDR3 in DNA: TGCGCCAGCAGCTTGGCAGGGCCGTTAGATACGCAGTATTTT.

There are many counts of this clonotype. The V and J genes are TRBV29-1 and TRBJ2-3, with 10 bases that match TRBD1. This CDR3 has 15 residues. After removal of 7 bases from V and 4 bases from J, the junction contained 11 bases not matched to a gene. CDR1 SQVTM and CDR2 ANQGSEA come from the germline V gene. Here the CDR3 DNA reads TGCAGCGCCCCTCGACCGGGACAGGGGCCAGATACGCAGTATTTT. Amino acid sequence: CSAPRPGQGPDTQYF.

In its sample, this clonotype was seen many times. This chain joins TRBV7-2 and TRBJ2-2; the D gene is possibly TRBD2 (6 bases). The germline CDR1 and CDR2 sequences are SGHTA and FQGNSA. The germline V and J ends were trimmed by 5 bases and 0 bases, with 13 bases remaining between them. The CDR3 has 16 residues. This CDR3 is CASSLSGGSNTGELFF. The DNA for the CDR3 is TGTGCCAGCAGCCTTAGCGGTGGCTCGAACACCGGGGAGCTGTTTTTT.

This clonotype was detected ten times or more. This sequence joins TRBV7-2 and TRBJ2-5, with 10 nucleotides matching TRBD1. The V segment lost 3 bases and the J segment 4 bases; nucleotides outside the gene matches: 5. The germline V gene encodes CDR1 SGHTA and CDR2 FQGNSA. The CDR3 is made up of 15 amino acids. The CDR3 sequence: CASSFVGQGRETQYF. In nucleotides, the CDR3 is TGTGCCAGCAGCTTTGTGGGACAGGGGCGAGAGACCCAGTACTTC. Full variable domain (remainder filled in from reference TRBV7-2 and TRBJ2-5): GAGVSQSPSNKVTEKGKDVELRCDPISGHTALYWYRQSLGQGLEFLIYFQGNSAPDKSGLPSDRFSAERTGGSVSTLTIQRTQQEDSAVYLCASSFVGQGRETQYFGPGTRLLVL.

This clonotype was observed at least ten times. The genes are TRBV19 and TRBJ1-1; a weak D match, TRBD1 (5 bases). The germline V gene has CDR1 LNHDA and CDR2 SQIVND (reference sequence). This CDR3 is built from 15 residues. The V end lost 9 bases, the J end lost 1 base, and 18 bases lay between the germline ends. The CDR3 bases are TGTGCCAGCAGCGGACACACCATTGGGAACACTGAAGCTTTCTTT. This gives the protein CASSGHTIGNTEAFF.